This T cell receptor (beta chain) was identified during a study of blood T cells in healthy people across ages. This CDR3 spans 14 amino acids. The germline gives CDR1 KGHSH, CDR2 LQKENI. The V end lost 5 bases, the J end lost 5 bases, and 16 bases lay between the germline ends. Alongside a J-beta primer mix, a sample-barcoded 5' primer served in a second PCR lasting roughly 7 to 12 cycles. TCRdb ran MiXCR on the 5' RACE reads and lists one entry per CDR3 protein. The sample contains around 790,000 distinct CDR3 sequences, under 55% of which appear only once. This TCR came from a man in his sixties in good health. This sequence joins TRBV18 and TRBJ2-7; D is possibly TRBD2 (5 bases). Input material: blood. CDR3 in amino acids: CASSISRAYDEQYF. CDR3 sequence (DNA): TGTGCCAGCTCAATTTCGCGGGCCTACGACGAGCAGTACTTC.